This TCR beta chain was observed in a study of regulatory T cells in long-lasting Graves disease (dated by TCRdb to 2020 to 2023). Context from the whole study: Persistent Graves' disease was defined as antithyroid drug treatment for over 5 years with persistently positive TSH receptor autoantibodies. The study took place in China and was registered as a clinical trial. TCR sequencing covered some 13 persistent and approximately 20 newly diagnosed Graves' disease patients, around 35 samples in total. Patients with persistent Graves' disease were compared with patients with newly diagnosed Graves' disease using TCR sequencing and RNA sequencing of peripheral blood. Persistent Graves' disease patients in the clinical cohort had taken antithyroid drugs for roughly ten years on average. What the study reported, not specific to this receptor: Persistent Graves' disease patients showed lower TCR Shannon entropy and fewer highly expanded clones than newly diagnosed patients, suggesting clonal expansion. Because the primary lesion, thyroid tissue, could not be accessed, the study looked at peripheral blood alone. More public clonotypes were shared among persistent patients (roughly 2,700) than among newly diagnosed patients (966). Persistent disease showed preferential use of TRBV28, TRBJ1-2 and TRBJ2-5, whereas newly diagnosed disease favored TRBV20-1 and TRBJ2-1. The small sample size was acknowledged by the authors as a limitation that may reduce accuracy. Sequencing and analysis were limited to the TCR beta chain.

The meaning of the sample's time point label: persistent/refractory GD, antithyroid drugs over 5 years with positive TRAb. For both TCR sequencing and RNA sequencing, RNA was extracted from PBMCs using TRIzol. The diagnosis of Graves' disease followed American Thyroid Association guidelines. The patients came from an endocrinology department in Xi'an, China. From each patient, around 9 milliliters of peripheral blood was collected into an EDTA anticoagulant tube. Ficoll Paque Plus density gradient separation was used to isolate PBMCs, and no further T cell sorting was done. An Agilent 2100 Bioanalyzer and agarose gel were used to check RNA quality, while a NanoDrop 2000 measured RNA concentration. Preparation of the library involved multiplex PCR. This sample was sequenced with an Illumina HiSeq 4000. TCR beta libraries were built with iRepertoire HTBI primers and Arm-PCR amplification of CDR3 regions. Gel purification was performed on PCR products prior to sequencing. On the authors' methods: Gene usage analysis of CDR3 amino acid clonotypes used the approximately 62 TRBV and some 15 TRBJ segments found across samples. COPE and FqMerger were used to merge filtered high-quality paired reads into contigs. BLAST was used to align contigs to IMGT TRBV, TRBD and TRBJ reference genes, and CDR3 was defined according to IMGT. Highly expanded clones were defined as clonotypes with a frequency above 0.1%. Shannon entropy served as the measure of repertoire diversity, while the Gini coefficient captured V-J evenness. A clonotype was considered public if more than one individual shared it. TCRdb ran its own pipeline on the public reads, namely fastp trimming at Q25 and MiXCR clone calling, and kept in-frame beta chains. Rows with one shared CDR3 protein collapse into an entry with the most common genes and DNA. TCRdb, rather than the study authors, made the V and J calls. The sample includes fewer than 450,000 distinct CDR3 sequences, with about 20% observed a single time. The ten most abundant clones make up approximately 25% of the sample.

Details on this clonotype: The antigen it recognizes is unknown. The input lacks base qualities; no much larger clone sits a single base away.

CDR1 and CDR2 were assigned from the germline V gene as SQVTM and ANQGSEA. V is reduced by 4 bases and J by 0 bases, leaving a spacing of 15 bases between them. The CDR3 has 15 amino acids, counting the end cysteine and phenylalanine. The only DNA kept is the CDR3, 45 bases in frame from the first base. This specimen consisted of peripheral blood mononuclear cells (PBMCs), obtained when the disease was refractory, from a patient treated with antithyroid drugs. The sequence was obtained from a female donor with Graves disease. Recombination joined TRBV29-1 with TRBJ1-2; no D gene can be assigned with confidence. CDR3 region: CSVVAPKEANYGYTF. The sequenced DNA is TGCAGCGTTGTGGCCCCCAAAGAGGCTAACTATGGCTACACCTTC.